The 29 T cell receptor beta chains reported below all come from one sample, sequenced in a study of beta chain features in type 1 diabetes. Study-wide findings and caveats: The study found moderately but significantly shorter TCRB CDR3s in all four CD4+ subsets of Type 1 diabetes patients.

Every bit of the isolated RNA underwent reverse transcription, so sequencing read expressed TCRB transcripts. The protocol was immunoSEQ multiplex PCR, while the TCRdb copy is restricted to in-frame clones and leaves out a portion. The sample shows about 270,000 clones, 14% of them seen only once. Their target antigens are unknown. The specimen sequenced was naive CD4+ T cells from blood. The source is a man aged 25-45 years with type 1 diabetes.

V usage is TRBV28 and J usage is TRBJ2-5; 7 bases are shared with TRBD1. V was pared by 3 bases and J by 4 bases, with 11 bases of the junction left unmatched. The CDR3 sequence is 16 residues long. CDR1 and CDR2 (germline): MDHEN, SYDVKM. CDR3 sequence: CASSLRPRGRRETQYF. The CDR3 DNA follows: TGTGCCAGCAGTTTGCGTCCTAGGGGGCGCAGAGAGACCCAGTACTTC.

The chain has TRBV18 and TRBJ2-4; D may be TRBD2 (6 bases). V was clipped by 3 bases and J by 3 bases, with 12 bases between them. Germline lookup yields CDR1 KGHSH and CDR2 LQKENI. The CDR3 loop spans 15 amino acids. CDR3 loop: CASSPPMGGKNIQYF. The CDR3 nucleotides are TGTGCCAGCTCACCGCCGATGGGGGGCAAAAACATTCAGTACTTC.

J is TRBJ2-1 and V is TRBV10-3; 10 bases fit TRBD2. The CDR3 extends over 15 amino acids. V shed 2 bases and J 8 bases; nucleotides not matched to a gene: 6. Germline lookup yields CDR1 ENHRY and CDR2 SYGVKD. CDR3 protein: CAISELSGRVDEQFF. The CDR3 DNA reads TGTGCCATCAGTGAGCTAAGCGGGAGGGTCGATGAGCAGTTCTTC.

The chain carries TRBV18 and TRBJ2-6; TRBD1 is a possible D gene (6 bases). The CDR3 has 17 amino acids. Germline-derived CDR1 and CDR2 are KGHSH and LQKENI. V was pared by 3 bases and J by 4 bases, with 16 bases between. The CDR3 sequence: CASSPQQGQGGANVLTF. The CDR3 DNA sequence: TGTGCCAGCTCACCCCAACAGGGCCAGGGAGGGGCCAACGTCCTGACTTTC.

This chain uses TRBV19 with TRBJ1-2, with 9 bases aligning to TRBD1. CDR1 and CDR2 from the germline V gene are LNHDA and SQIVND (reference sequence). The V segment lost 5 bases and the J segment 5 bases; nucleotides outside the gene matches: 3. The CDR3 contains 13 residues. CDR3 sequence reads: CASSETGGYGYTF. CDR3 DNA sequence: TGTGCCAGTAGTGAGACAGGGGGATATGGCTACACCTTC.

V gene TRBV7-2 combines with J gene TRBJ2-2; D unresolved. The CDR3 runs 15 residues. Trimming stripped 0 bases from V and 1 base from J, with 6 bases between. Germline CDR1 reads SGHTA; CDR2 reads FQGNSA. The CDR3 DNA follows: TGTGCCAGCAGCTTAGCATCTCGGAACACCGGGGAGCTGTTTTTT. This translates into CASSLASRNTGELFF.

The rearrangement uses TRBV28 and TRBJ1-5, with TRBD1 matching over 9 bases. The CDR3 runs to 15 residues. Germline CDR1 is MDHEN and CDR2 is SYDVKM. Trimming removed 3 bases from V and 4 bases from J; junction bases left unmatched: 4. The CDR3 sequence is CASSFGTGINQPQHF. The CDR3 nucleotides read TGTGCCAGCAGTTTCGGGACAGGGATTAATCAGCCCCAGCATTTT. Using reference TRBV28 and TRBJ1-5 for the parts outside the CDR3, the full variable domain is DVKVTQSSRYLVKRTGEKVFLECVQDMDHENMFWYRQDPGLGLRLIYFSYDVKMKEKGDIPEGYSVSREKKERFSLILESASTNQTSMYLCASSFGTGINQPQHFGDGTRLSIL.

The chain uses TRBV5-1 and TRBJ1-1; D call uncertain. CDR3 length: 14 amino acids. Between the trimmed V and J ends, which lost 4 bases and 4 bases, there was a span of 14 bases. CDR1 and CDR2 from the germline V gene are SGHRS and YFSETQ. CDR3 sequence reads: CASSPPGLGTEAFF. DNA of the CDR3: TGCGCCAGCAGCCCCCCCGGTCTCGGCACTGAAGCTTTCTTT. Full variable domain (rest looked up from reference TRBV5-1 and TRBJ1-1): KAGVTQTPRYLIKTRGQQVTLSCSPISGHRSVSWYQQTPGQGLQFLFEYFSETQRNKGNFPGRFSGRQFSNSRSEMNVSTLELGDSALYLCASSPPGLGTEAFFGQGTRLTVV.

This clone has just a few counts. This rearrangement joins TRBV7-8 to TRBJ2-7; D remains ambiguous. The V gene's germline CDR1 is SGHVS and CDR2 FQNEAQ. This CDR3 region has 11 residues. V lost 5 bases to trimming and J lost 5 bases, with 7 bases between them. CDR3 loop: CASSQRNEQYF. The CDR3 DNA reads TGTGCCAGCAGCCAGCGTAACGAGCAGTACTTC.

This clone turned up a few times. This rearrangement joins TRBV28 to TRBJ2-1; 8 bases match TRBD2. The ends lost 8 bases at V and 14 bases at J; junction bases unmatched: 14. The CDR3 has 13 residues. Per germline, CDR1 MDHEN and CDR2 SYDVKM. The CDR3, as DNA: TGTGCCAGCTGGTCGGGCGGGAGGCCCACGGAGTTCTTC. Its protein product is CASWSGGRPTEFF. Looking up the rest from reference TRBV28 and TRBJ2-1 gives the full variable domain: DVKVTQSSRYLVKRTGEKVFLECVQDMDHENMFWYRQDPGLGLRLIYFSYDVKMKEKGDIPEGYSVSREKKERFSLILESASTNQTSMYLCASWSGGRPTEFFGPGTRLTVL.

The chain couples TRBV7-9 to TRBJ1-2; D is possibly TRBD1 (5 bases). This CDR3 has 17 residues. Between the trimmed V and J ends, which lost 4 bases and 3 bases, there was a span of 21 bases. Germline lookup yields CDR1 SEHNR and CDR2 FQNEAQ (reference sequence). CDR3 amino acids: CASSSYSTGRIDYGYTF. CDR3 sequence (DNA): TGTGCCAGCAGCTCTTATTCCACAGGAAGGATCGACTATGGCTACACCTTC.

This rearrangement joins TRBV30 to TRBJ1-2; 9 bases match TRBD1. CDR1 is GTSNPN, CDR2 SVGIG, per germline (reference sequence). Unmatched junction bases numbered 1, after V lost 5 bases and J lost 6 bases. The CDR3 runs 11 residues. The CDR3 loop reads CAWGTGNGYTF. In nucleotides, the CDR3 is TGTGCCTGGGGGACAGGGAATGGCTACACCTTC.

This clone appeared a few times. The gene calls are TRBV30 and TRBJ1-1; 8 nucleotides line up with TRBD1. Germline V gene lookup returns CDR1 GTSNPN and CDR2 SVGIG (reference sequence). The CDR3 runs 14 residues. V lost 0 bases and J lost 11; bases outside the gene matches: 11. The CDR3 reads CAWSVQGGGQTAFF. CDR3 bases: TGTGCCTGGAGTGTACAGGGGGGTGGACAGACGGCTTTCTTT.

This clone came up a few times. The CDR3 bases are TGTGCCAGCAGTTCGTACACATATCAGCCCCAGCATTTT. Protein sequence: CASSSYTYQPQHF. V and J are TRBV28 and TRBJ1-5; D gene uncertain. Germline V gene data show CDR1 as MDHEN and CDR2 as SYDVKM. The CDR3 is made up of 13 amino acids. Trimming shortened V by 4 bases and J by 5 bases, and 9 bases separated the two germline ends.

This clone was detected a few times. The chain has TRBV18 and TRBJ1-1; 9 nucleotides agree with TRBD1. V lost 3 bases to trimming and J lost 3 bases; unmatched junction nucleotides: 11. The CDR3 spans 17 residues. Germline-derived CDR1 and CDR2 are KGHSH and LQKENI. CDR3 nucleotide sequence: TGTGCCAGCTCACCTGATTTCTCCAGGACAGGGGACACTGAAGCTTTCTTT. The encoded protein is CASSPDFSRTGDTEAFF.

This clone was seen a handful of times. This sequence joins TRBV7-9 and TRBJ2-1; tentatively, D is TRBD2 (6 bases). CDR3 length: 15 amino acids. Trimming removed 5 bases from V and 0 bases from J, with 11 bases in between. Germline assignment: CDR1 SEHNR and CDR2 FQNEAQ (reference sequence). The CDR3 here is CASSPFGSSYNEQFF. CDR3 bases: TGTGCCAGCAGCCCTTTCGGGAGCTCCTACAATGAGCAGTTCTTC. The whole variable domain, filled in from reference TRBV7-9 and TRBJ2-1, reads DTGVSQNPRHKITKRGQNVTFRCDPISEHNRLYWYRQTLGQGPEFLTYFQNEAQLEKSRLLSDRFSAERPKGSFSTLEIQRTEQGDSAMYLCASSPFGSSYNEQFFGPGTRLTVL.

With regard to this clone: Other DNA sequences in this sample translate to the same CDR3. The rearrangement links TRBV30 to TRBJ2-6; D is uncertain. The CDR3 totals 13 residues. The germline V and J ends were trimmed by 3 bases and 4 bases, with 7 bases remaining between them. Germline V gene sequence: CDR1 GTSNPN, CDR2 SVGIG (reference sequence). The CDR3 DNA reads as TGTGCCTGGAGCTTGTCCGGGGCCAACGTCCTGACTTTC. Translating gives CAWSLSGANVLTF.

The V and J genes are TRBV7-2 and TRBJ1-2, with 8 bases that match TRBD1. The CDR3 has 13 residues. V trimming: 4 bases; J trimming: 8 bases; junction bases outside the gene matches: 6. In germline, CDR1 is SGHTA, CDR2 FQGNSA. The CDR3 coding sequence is TGTGCCAGCAGCTATGGACAGGGAGGCGGCTACACCTTC. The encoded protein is CASSYGQGGGYTF.

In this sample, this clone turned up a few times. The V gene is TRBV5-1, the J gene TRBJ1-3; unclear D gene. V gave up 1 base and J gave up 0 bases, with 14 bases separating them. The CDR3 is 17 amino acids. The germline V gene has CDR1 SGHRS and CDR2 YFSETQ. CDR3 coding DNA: TGCGCCAGCAGCTTGAACCCCGCCGGTGGCTCTGGAAACACCATATATTTT. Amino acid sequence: CASSLNPAGGSGNTIYF.

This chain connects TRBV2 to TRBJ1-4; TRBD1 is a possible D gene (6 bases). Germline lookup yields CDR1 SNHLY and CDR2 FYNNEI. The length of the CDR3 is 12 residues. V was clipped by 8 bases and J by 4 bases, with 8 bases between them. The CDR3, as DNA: TGTGCCAGCGGACAGTATAATGAAAAACTGTTTTTT. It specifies CASGQYNEKLFF.

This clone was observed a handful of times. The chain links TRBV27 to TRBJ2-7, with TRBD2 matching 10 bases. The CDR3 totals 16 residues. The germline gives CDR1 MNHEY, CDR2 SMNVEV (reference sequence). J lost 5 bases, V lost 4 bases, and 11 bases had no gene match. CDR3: CASSSNLAGGMDEQYF. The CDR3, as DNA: TGTGCCAGCAGTTCCAACTTAGCGGGAGGTATGGACGAGCAGTACTTC.

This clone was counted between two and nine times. This CDR3 reads CASSFWTVSYNEQFF. The CDR3 DNA reads as TGTGCCAGCAGCTTTTGGACAGTCTCCTACAATGAGCAGTTCTTC. The chain links TRBV7-2 to TRBJ2-1; D is possibly TRBD1 (6 bases). Germline CDR1 is SGHTA and CDR2 is FQGNSA. V dropped 3 bases and J dropped 0 bases, with 9 bases sitting between them. CDR3 size: 15 residues.

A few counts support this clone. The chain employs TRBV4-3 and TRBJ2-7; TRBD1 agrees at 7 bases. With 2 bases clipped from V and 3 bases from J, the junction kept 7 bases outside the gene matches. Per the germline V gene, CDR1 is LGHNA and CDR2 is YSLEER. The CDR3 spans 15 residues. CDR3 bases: TGCGCCAGCAGCCAATCCCCGGACAGGATCTACGAGCAGTACTTC. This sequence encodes CASSQSPDRIYEQYF.

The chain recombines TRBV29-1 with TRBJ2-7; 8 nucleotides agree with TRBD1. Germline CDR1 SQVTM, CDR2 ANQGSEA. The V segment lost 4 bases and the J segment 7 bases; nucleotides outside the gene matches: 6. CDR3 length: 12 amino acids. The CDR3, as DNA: TGCAGCGTTGGGACAGGGTATCAGGAGCAGTACTTC. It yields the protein CSVGTGYQEQYF.

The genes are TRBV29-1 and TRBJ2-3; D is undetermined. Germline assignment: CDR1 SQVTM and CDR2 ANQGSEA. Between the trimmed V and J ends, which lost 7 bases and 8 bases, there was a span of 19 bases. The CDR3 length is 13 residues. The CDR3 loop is CSATAHVGRTQYF. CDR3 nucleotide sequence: TGCAGCGCCACAGCTCACGTCGGTCGTACGCAGTATTTT.

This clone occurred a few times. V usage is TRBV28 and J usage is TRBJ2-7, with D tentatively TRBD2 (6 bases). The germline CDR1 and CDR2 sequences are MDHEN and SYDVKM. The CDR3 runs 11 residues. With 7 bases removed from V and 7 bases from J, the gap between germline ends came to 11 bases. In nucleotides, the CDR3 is TGTGCCAGCAAGAGCGGGTGGGAGCAGTACTTC. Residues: CASKSGWEQYF.

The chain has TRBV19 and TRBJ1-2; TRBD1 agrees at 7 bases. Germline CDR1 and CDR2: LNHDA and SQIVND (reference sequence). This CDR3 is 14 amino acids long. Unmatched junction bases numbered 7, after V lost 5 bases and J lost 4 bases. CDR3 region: CASSVRDSPYGYTF. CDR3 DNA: TGTGCCAGTAGTGTAAGGGACAGCCCCTATGGCTACACCTTC.

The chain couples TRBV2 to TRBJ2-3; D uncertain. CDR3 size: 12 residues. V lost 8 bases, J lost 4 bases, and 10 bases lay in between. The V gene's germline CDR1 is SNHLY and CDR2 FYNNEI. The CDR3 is CASGGMADTQYF. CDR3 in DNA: TGTGCCAGCGGCGGAATGGCAGATACGCAGTATTTT.

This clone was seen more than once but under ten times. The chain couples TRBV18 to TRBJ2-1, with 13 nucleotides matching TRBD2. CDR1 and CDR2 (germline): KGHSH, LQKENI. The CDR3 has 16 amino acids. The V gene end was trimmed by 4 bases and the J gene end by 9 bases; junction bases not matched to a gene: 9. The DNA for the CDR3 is TGTGCCAGCTCACAACCCGGGACTAGCGGGATCGCTGAGCAGTTCTTC. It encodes CASSQPGTSGIAEQFF. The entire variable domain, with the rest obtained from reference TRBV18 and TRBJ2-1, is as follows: NAGVMQNPRHLVRRRGQEARLRCSPMKGHSHVYWYRQLPEEGLKFMVYLQKENIIDESGMPKERFSAEFPKEGPSILRIQQVVRGDSAAYFCASSQPGTSGIAEQFFGPGTRLTVL.